This T cell receptor (beta chain) appears in the sequencing data of a study of control samples from healthy donors and cancer patients. This CDR3 region has 19 residues. Germline CDR1 is LGHNA and CDR2 is YNFKEQ. Unmatched junction bases numbered 14, after V lost 1 base and J lost 3 bases. Some clones are missing from TCRdb's copy, which holds only in-frame ones; the method was immunoSEQ multiplex PCR. The table includes 90,000 or so clones, around 83% detected once. The rearrangement uses TRBV4-2 and TRBJ1-4; 7 nucleotides line up with TRBD1. This sequence originates from a woman in her 50s in good health. Sample: blood. The CDR3 DNA reads as TGTGCCAGCAGCCAAGGGGACCGAACCAGGGGGAAGTCTAATGAAAAACTGTTTTTT. As protein: CASSQGDRTRGKSNEKLFF.